This T cell receptor beta chain was profiled in a study of blood T cell repertoires in COVID-19. Overall study: PBMCs, B-cell-depleted T cells, or T cells were the source of the cDNA or gDNA that made up the material.

Trimming left V 4 bases short and J 0 bases short, with 12 bases between. The CDR3 has 15 residues. The germline CDR1 and CDR2 sequences are LGHNA and YNFKEQ. As processed by the authors: Reference gene primer amplification in the assay estimated nucleated cell counts. Clones were read by immunoSEQ multiplex PCR, and TCRdb kept only the in-frame ones, dropping some. That table supplies the V and J calls and clone size; D and trimming were determined from the DNA. The data hold some 60,000 clones, with about 80% observed a single time. Seattle's enrolled individuals joined amid active infection and were then monitored longitudinally.

V gene TRBV4-2 combines with J gene TRBJ2-5; maybe TRBD1 (6 bases). The source material was peripheral blood. The receptor was isolated from a man of 80 years or more with COVID-19, enrolled during active disease. CDR3 sequence (DNA): TGTGCCAGCAGCCTCGGCAGGGGCGACCAAGAGACCCAGTACTTC. Residues: CASSLGRGDQETQYF.